This T cell receptor beta chain was sequenced in a study of cytomegalovirus exposure and HLA in healthy donors. Looking at the study overall: Earlier, almost 120 million unique TCR beta sequences were recovered from roughly 200 million T cells by an analysis. Roughly 85 million unique TCRs from HLA-typed donors made up an early data release. General observations from the study: In most subjects, TCR beta sequences reportedly gave accurate predictions of HLA-A and HLA-B alleles. Some V segments, TRBV6-2 and TRBV6-3 among them, were indistinguishable and were therefore excluded.

To note about this clone: What it binds is unknown.

PCR involved 60 Vbeta and 13 Jbeta primers. TCRdb's table, derived via immunoSEQ multiplex PCR, lists solely in-frame clones and lacks some. The sample has 150,000 to 160,000 clones; about 85% are singletons. The V gene's germline CDR1 is MNHEY and CDR2 SVGAGI. The CDR3 is 13 amino acids. The V and J ends lost 5 bases and 2 bases, in that order; junction bases with no gene match: 2. The clonotype was recovered from a woman younger than 35 in good health and CMV-seronegative. The sample consisted of PBMCs. V is TRBV6-5 and J is TRBJ2-7; 8 nucleotides align to TRBD2. The CDR3 protein is CASSLSGAYEQYF. DNA for the CDR3: TGTGCCAGCAGTCTTAGCGGGGCCTACGAGCAGTACTTC.